Following are 22 T cell receptor beta chains from one sample sequenced in a study of cytomegalovirus exposure and HLA in healthy donors. With 60 Vbeta and 13 Jbeta primers, the PCR was carried out. Produced via immunoSEQ multiplex PCR; TCRdb's table is partial and in-frame only. Here the sample spans approximately 150,000 clones, 76% being singletons. The material sequenced was PBMCs. The receptors were sampled from a man aged 55 to 70 in good health and CMV-seronegative.

The chain uses TRBV10-2 and TRBJ1-5, with TRBD1 matching 7 bases. The CDR3 covers 16 residues. The V gene end was trimmed by 2 bases and the J gene end by 6 bases; junction bases not matched to a gene: 10. The V gene's germline CDR1 is WSHSY and CDR2 SAAADI. The CDR3 region is CASSEILPGGRQPQHF. The CDR3 DNA is TGCGCCAGCAGTGAGATTCTCCCAGGGGGACGTCAGCCCCAGCATTTT.

CDR3: CASSRQGRGIYEQYF. CDR3 sequence (DNA): TGTGCCAGCAGTAGACAGGGTAGGGGGATCTACGAGCAGTACTTC. The chain links TRBV27 to TRBJ2-7; 7 nucleotides line up with TRBD1. V lost 5 bases and J lost 3; bases outside the gene matches: 10. Germline values: CDR1 MNHEY, CDR2 SMNVEV (reference sequence). This CDR3 region has 15 residues.

This chain joins TRBV28 and TRBJ2-3, with 15 nucleotides matching TRBD2. Germline-derived CDR1 and CDR2 are MDHEN and SYDVKM. V lost 6 bases and J lost 0; bases outside the gene matches: 4. There are 17 residues in the CDR3. For the CDR3, the DNA is TGTGCCAGCAGCCGGACTAGCGGGAGGGTCAGCACAGATACGCAGTATTTT. Translating gives CASSRTSGRVSTDTQYF. The whole variable domain, filled in from reference TRBV28 and TRBJ2-3, reads DVKVTQSSRYLVKRTGEKVFLECVQDMDHENMFWYRQDPGLGLRLIYFSYDVKMKEKGDIPEGYSVSREKKERFSLILESASTNQTSMYLCASSRTSGRVSTDTQYFGPGTRLTVL.

The chain is built from TRBV12-5 and TRBJ1-2; D gene unclear. Per the germline V gene, CDR1 is LGHNT and CDR2 is FRNRAP. CDR3 size: 13 residues. V was shortened by 7 bases and J by 2 bases, with 11 bases between the two germline ends. The CDR3 DNA is TGTGCTAGTGCGAGGAACACAAACTATGGCTACACCTTC. Amino acids: CASARNTNYGYTF.

CDR3: CAISENLLRQNGYTF. In nucleotides, the CDR3 is TGTGCCATCAGTGAGAACCTACTCCGACAGAATGGCTACACCTTC. The V gene is TRBV10-3, the J gene TRBJ1-2; TRBD1 is a possible D gene (5 bases). The germline V gene encodes CDR1 ENHRY and CDR2 SYGVKD. The CDR3 has 15 amino acids. Trimming shortened V by 2 bases and J by 6 bases, and 16 bases separated the two germline ends.

V gene TRBV5-1 combines with J gene TRBJ1-1, with D maybe TRBD1 (6 bases). Germline assignment: CDR1 SGHRS and CDR2 YFSETQ. The V end was cut by 4 bases, the J end by 1 base, with 11 bases between. This CDR3 comprises 14 residues. CDR3: CASSDQTGNTEAFF. The CDR3, as DNA: TGCGCCAGCAGCGATCAGACAGGGAACACTGAAGCTTTCTTT.

This clone was seen more than once but under ten times. V and J are TRBV30 and TRBJ2-6; maybe TRBD1 (5 bases). The germline V and J ends were trimmed by 0 bases and 0 bases, with 12 bases remaining between them. CDR1 and CDR2 (germline): GTSNPN, SVGIG (reference sequence). The CDR3 covers 17 residues. Here the CDR3 DNA reads TGTGCCTGGAGTGTACCAGGGCTACCCTCTGGGGCCAACGTCCTGACTTTC. Its translation: CAWSVPGLPSGANVLTF.

The gene calls are TRBV5-8 and TRBJ1-2, with 9 bases aligning to TRBD1. The CDR3 loop spans 16 amino acids. The junction had 10 bases not matched to a gene; V was cut back by 3 bases and J by 4 bases. CDR1 is SGHTS and CDR2 is YDEGEE in the germline V gene. CDR3 coding DNA: TGTGCCAGCAGCTCCCCGGGACAGGGTAGAGCCTATGGCTACACCTTC. Translating it yields CASSSPGQGRAYGYTF.

The CDR3 DNA reads as TGTGCCAGCAGTTTCTTTAGTTACAATGAGCAGTTCTTC. It is translated as CASSFFSYNEQFF. The rearrangement uses TRBV27 and TRBJ2-1; D call uncertain. CDR3 length: 13 amino acids. V was clipped by 3 bases and J by 4 bases, with 7 bases between them. Germline CDR1 is MNHEY and CDR2 is SMNVEV (reference sequence).

The J gene is TRBJ2-5, the V gene TRBV4-3; unclear D gene. The end of the DNA aligns better with TRBJ2-7, so the J call may be wrong. CDR1 and CDR2 (germline): LGHNA, YSLEER. This CDR3 has 13 residues. CDR3 sequence: CASSQDTTTEQYF. As DNA, the CDR3 is TGCGCCAGCAGCCAAGATACCACTACCGAGCAGTACTTC.

The chain has TRBV9 and TRBJ1-1; TRBD1 might be the D (5 bases). Germline V lookup: CDR1 SGDLS, CDR2 YYNGEE. This CDR3 spans 13 amino acids. V was shortened by 0 bases and J by 8 bases, with 11 bases between the two germline ends. The CDR3 DNA is TGTGCCAGCAGCGTAGAGGGGCCGAGAGAAGCTTTCTTT. It encodes CASSVEGPREAFF.

The chain carries TRBV14 and TRBJ1-6, with 7 bases that match TRBD1. This CDR3 is built from 14 residues. The V gene's germline CDR1 is SGHDN and CDR2 FVKESK. V lost 4 bases and J lost 7; bases outside the gene matches: 4. CDR3 residues: CASSRGTANSPLHF. The DNA for the CDR3 is TGTGCCAGCAGCCGCGGGACAGCCAATTCACCCCTCCACTTT.

V and J are TRBV11-2 and TRBJ1-1, with D unclear. CDR3 length equals 13 residues. Trimming left V 3 bases short and J 3 bases short, with 8 bases between. Germline V gene lookup returns CDR1 SGHAT and CDR2 FQNNGV. CDR3 nucleotides: TGTGCCAGCAGCTTTTCGGGGTACACTGAAGCTTTCTTT. It is translated as CASSFSGYTEAFF.

This rearrangement joins TRBV7-6 to TRBJ2-7, with 8 positions matching TRBD1. Unmatched junction bases numbered 17, after V lost 4 bases and J lost 6 bases. Germline loops: CDR1 SGHVS, CDR2 FNYEAQ. The CDR3 runs to 17 residues. CDR3: CASSSSPGGLRASEQYF. CDR3 coding DNA: TGTGCCAGCAGCTCCAGTCCAGGGGGCTTAAGGGCCAGCGAGCAGTACTTC.

The chain uses TRBV7-2 and TRBJ1-5, with 8 nucleotides matching TRBD1. CDR3 size: 17 residues. CDR1 is SGHTA, CDR2 FQGNSA, per germline. The trim removed 5 bases at V and 6 bases at J, leaving 15 bases unmatched. The CDR3, as DNA: TGTGCCAGCAGCCCCTTTCTTTCCAGGGGGCGCTCTCAGCCCCAGCATTTT. This gives the protein CASSPFLSRGRSQPQHF. Full variable domain (rest looked up from reference TRBV7-2 and TRBJ1-5): GAGVSQSPSNKVTEKGKDVELRCDPISGHTALYWYRQSLGQGLEFLIYFQGNSAPDKSGLPSDRFSAERTGGSVSTLTIQRTQQEDSAVYLCASSPFLSRGRSQPQHFGDGTRLSIL.

This clone was counted only a few times. The chain has TRBV6-5 and TRBJ2-4, with 7 positions matching TRBD1. Germline CDR1 reads MNHEY; CDR2 reads SVGAGI. The length of the CDR3 is 15 residues. The J segment lost 7 bases and the V segment lost 2 bases, leaving 8 bases of the junction unmatched. CDR3 nucleotides: TGTGCCAGCAGTTACCTACGGGACAGAGGGAACATTCAGTACTTC. Its translation: CASSYLRDRGNIQYF.

A word on this clone: Lacking the conserved final phenylalanine or tryptophan, this CDR3 likely reflects a read error. This chain connects TRBV6-6 to TRBJ2-3, with 10 bases aligning to TRBD2. Germline V CDR1 and CDR2: MNHNY, SVGAGI (reference sequence). The CDR3 has 16 amino acids. Trimming cost V 5 bases and J 1 base; bases outside gene matches: 6. CDR3 amino acids: CASSQLAGVGTDTQYL. As DNA, the CDR3 is TGTGCCAGCAGTCAGCTAGCGGGAGTAGGCACAGATACGCAGTATCTT.

The sample holds a few counts of this clone. The genes are TRBV6-6 and TRBJ2-3; maybe TRBD2 (6 bases). V lost 2 bases to trimming and J lost 4 bases, with 10 bases between them. Germline lookup yields CDR1 MNHNY and CDR2 SVGAGI (reference sequence). The CDR3 runs 14 residues. The chain's CDR3 is CASSYPSGADTQYF. CDR3 DNA: TGTGCCAGCAGTTACCCCTCGGGGGCAGATACGCAGTATTTT.

The gene calls are TRBV7-6 and TRBJ2-3; perhaps TRBD1 as D (6 bases). CDR3 length equals 17 residues. Trimming took off 3 bases at V and 4 bases at J, with 20 bases between the two ends. Germline CDR1 reads SGHVS; CDR2 reads FNYEAQ. CDR3 sequence (DNA): TGTGCCAGCAGCTTGGGCACGAGGAGTGGGGGCGCAGATACGCAGTATTTT. The encoded protein is CASSLGTRSGGADTQYF.

The rearrangement links TRBV7-9 to TRBJ2-5, with D possibly TRBD2 on 5 matching bases. The length of the CDR3 is 14 residues. V lost 5 bases, J lost 1 base, and 11 bases lay in between. Germline V gene data show CDR1 as SEHNR and CDR2 as FQNEAQ (reference sequence). CDR3 in amino acids: CASSPPGSQETQYF. In DNA form, the CDR3 reads TGTGCCAGCAGCCCCCCGGGAAGCCAAGAGACCCAGTACTTC. The whole variable domain, remainder taken from reference TRBV7-9 and TRBJ2-5, is DTGVSQNPRHKITKRGQNVTFRCDPISEHNRLYWYRQTLGQGPEFLTYFQNEAQLEKSRLLSDRFSAERPKGSFSTLEIQRTEQGDSAMYLCASSPPGSQETQYFGPGTRLLVL.

The chain carries TRBV27 and TRBJ2-7, with 10 nucleotides matching TRBD2. J lost 6 bases, V lost 5 bases, and 10 bases had no gene match. The CDR3 is made up of 15 amino acids. CDR1 and CDR2 (germline): MNHEY, SMNVEV (reference sequence). CDR3 in amino acids: CASSELAGPPIEQYF. As DNA, the CDR3 is TGTGCCAGCAGTGAACTAGCGGGACCCCCGATCGAGCAGTACTTC.

This clone was picked up one time. This rearrangement joins TRBV2 to TRBJ1-1; the match to TRBD1 covers 9 bases. The CDR3 spans 14 residues. J was trimmed by 0 bases and V by 8 bases; bases with no gene match: 4. The germline CDR1 and CDR2 sequences are SNHLY and FYNNEI. The CDR3 sequence: CASCRDRVNTEAFF. CDR3 bases: TGTGCCAGCTGTCGGGACAGGGTGAACACTGAAGCTTTCTTT. The full variable domain, its missing parts supplied by reference TRBV2 and TRBJ1-1, is EPEVTQTPSHQVTQMGQEVILRCVPISNHLYFYWYRQILGQKVEFLVSFYNNEISEKSEIFDDQFSVERPDGSNFTLKIRSTKLEDSAMYFCASCRDRVNTEAFFGQGTRLTVV.